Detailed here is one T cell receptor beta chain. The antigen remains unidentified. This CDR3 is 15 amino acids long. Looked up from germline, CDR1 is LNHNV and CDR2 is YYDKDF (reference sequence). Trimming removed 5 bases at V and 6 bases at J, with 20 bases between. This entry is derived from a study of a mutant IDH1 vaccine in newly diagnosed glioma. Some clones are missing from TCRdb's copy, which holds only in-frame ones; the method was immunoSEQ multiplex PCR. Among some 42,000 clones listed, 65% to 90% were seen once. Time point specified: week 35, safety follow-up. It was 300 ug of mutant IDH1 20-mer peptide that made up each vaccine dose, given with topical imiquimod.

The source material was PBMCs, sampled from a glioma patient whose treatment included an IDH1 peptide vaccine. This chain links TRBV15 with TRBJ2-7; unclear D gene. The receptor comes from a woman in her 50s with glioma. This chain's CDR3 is CATSPFRAPLVEQYF. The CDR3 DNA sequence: TGTGCCACCAGCCCCTTCCGGGCCCCTCTGGTCGAGCAGTACTTC.